This T cell receptor (beta chain) was identified during a study of cytomegalovirus exposure and HLA in healthy donors. Points from the study as a whole: Around 18,000 TCR beta sequences were associated with HLA alleles at 0.05 false discovery rate in a later analysis. Analysis was carried out at a later point, and it linked a missense DCLRE1C variant to TCR beta V- and J-gene trimming. Indistinguishable V segments, including TRBV6-2 and TRBV6-3, were excluded. Accurate predictions that matched the HLA-A and HLA-B alleles of most subjects were reportedly made from TCR beta sequences.

Germline V CDR1 and CDR2: SNHLY, FYNNEI. The CDR3 has 15 amino acids. Trimming took 6 bases from V and 3 from J; bases not matched to a gene: 9. For this clone: The antigen is unknown.

With 60 Vbeta and 13 Jbeta primers, the PCR was carried out. The assay was immunoSEQ multiplex PCR, and TCRdb's table has in-frame clones only and misses some. This table holds fewer than 180,000 clones, around 60% found once. The rearrangement links TRBV2 to TRBJ2-7, with 9 bases identical to TRBD1. This receptor was identified in a woman aged 55-75 years in good health and CMV-seropositive. Sequencing was done on a sample of PBMCs. CDR3: CASRRTGVAHYEQYF. Written as DNA, the CDR3 is TGTGCCAGCAGGAGGACAGGGGTCGCGCACTACGAGCAGTACTTC.